These 24 T cell receptor beta chains were all obtained from the same sample, sequenced in a study of blood T cell repertoires in COVID-19. Only in-frame clones appear in the TCRdb table, and some are missing; sequencing was by immunoSEQ multiplex PCR. Here the sample spans approximately 250,000 clones, roughly 90% being singletons. The sample taken for sequencing was peripheral blood. These receptors originate from an older woman with COVID-19, enrolled during active disease.

This chain joins TRBV5-1 and TRBJ1-5, with D maybe TRBD1 (5 bases). The V and J ends lost 5 bases and 13 bases respectively, with 13 bases between them. This CDR3 spans 11 amino acids. CDR1 SGHRS and CDR2 YFSETQ come from the germline V gene. CDR3 loop: CASRSQVHQHF. DNA for the CDR3: TGCGCCAGCAGATCACAGGTTCATCAGCATTTT.

V gene TRBV5-1 combines with J gene TRBJ2-2, with no clear D. V shed 0 bases and J shed 5 bases, with 5 bases lying between them. Germline V gives CDR1 SGHRS, CDR2 YFSETQ. CDR3 size: 13 residues. This chain's CDR3 is CASSLDPTGELFF. The CDR3 region has the DNA TGCGCCAGCAGCTTGGATCCTACCGGGGAGCTGTTTTTT.

The rearrangement joins TRBV24-1 to TRBJ1-5; 12 bases agree with TRBD1. J gave up 0 bases and V 4 bases, and 6 bases lay outside the gene matches. CDR3 length: 18 amino acids. Looked up from germline, CDR1 is KGHDR and CDR2 is SFDVKD. The CDR3 reads CATSDPRDRGPSNQPQHF. In DNA form, the CDR3 reads TGTGCCACCAGTGACCCCCGGGACAGGGGGCCTAGCAATCAGCCCCAGCATTTT.

The chain is built from TRBV12-3 or TRBV12-4 and TRBJ1-2; maybe TRBD1 (5 bases). Trimming took 2 bases from V and 8 from J, leaving 9 bases between them. There are 12 residues in the CDR3. The DNA of the CDR3 is TGTGCCAGCAGTTTAACCCAGGGCGGCTACACCTTC. Protein product: CASSLTQGGYTF.

This chain links TRBV7-2 with TRBJ2-7; weak D call: TRBD2 (6 bases). Trimming pared 4 bases from V and 4 bases from J, leaving 17 bases between. The CDR3 runs to 15 residues. Per the germline V gene, CDR1 is SGHTA and CDR2 is FQGNSA. The CDR3 loop is CASSSTGTLAYEQYF. CDR3 nucleotides: TGTGCCAGCAGCTCTACCGGGACTCTGGCATACGAGCAGTACTTC.

The V and J genes are TRBV19 and TRBJ1-2; TRBD1 is a possible D gene (6 bases). The CDR3 is 13 amino acids. Per the germline V gene, CDR1 is LNHDA and CDR2 is SQIVND (reference sequence). V dropped 5 bases and J dropped 4 bases, with 11 bases sitting between them. The CDR3 is CASSAGAIYGYTF. In DNA, the CDR3 is TGTGCCAGTAGTGCAGGGGCCATCTATGGCTACACCTTC.

The chain carries TRBV10-3 and TRBJ2-3; no definite D call. CDR1 is ENHRY, CDR2 SYGVKD, per germline. The CDR3 sequence is 14 residues long. V was cut by 1 base and J by 3 bases, with 8 bases left in between. The DNA of the CDR3 is TGTGCCATCAGTGAGTTTCCTAGGACAGATACGCAGTATTTT. As protein: CAISEFPRTDTQYF.

The V and J genes are TRBV9 and TRBJ1-2; 9 bases agree with TRBD1. V lost 0 bases and J lost 2; bases outside the gene matches: 2. CDR3 length: 15 amino acids. Germline lookup yields CDR1 SGDLS and CDR2 YYNGEE. The CDR3 is CASSVEGQGNYGYTF. The CDR3 DNA reads as TGTGCCAGCAGCGTAGAGGGACAGGGAAACTATGGCTACACCTTC. Looking up the rest from reference TRBV9 and TRBJ1-2 gives the full variable domain: DSGVTQTPKHLITATGQRVTLRCSPRSGDLSVYWYQQSLDQGLQFLIQYYNGEERAKGNILERFSAQQFPDLHSELNLSSLELGDSALYFCASSVEGQGNYGYTFGSGTRLTVV.

The DNA for the CDR3 is TGTGCCAGCAGCGGCGGGACAGGGCCGGCGGATGGCTACACCTTC. Its translation: CASSGGTGPADGYTF. The chain is built from TRBV9 and TRBJ1-2, with 9 bases lining up with TRBD1. The germline V gene has CDR1 SGDLS and CDR2 YYNGEE. This CDR3 has 15 amino acids. The V gene end was trimmed by 3 bases and the J gene end by 6 bases; junction bases not matched to a gene: 9.

Only a few counts were recorded for this clone. The V gene is TRBV12-3 or TRBV12-4, the J gene TRBJ2-7; no reliable D call. V lost 8 bases and J lost 1, with 9 bases in between. This CDR3 has 12 residues. CDR3 nucleotides: TGTGCCAGCGGAGTCGGATCCTACGAGCAGTACTTC. Its protein is CASGVGSYEQYF.

J is TRBJ2-1 and V is TRBV5-1; D is possibly TRBD2 (5 bases). The CDR3 totals 15 residues. Looked up from germline, CDR1 is SGHRS and CDR2 is YFSETQ. V was trimmed by 0 bases and J by 3 bases, leaving 10 bases between them. The DNA for the CDR3 is TGCGCCAGCAGCTTGGCGCCAGAGGGCTACAATGAGCAGTTCTTC. Translation gives CASSLAPEGYNEQFF.

This clone has a count of ten or more. The chain carries TRBV6-2 or TRBV6-3 and TRBJ1-1, with no clear D. CDR1 is MNHEY and CDR2 is SVGEGT in the germline V gene. This CDR3 spans 15 amino acids. Trimming took 1 base from V and 0 from J, leaving 9 bases between them. CDR3 sequence: CASSYYQVLNTEAFF. CDR3 nucleotide sequence: TGTGCCAGCAGTTACTACCAGGTCCTGAACACTGAAGCTTTCTTT.

The chain uses TRBV2 and TRBJ1-5, with 9 nucleotides matching TRBD1. With V trimmed by 11 bases and J by 5 bases, 7 bases remained unmatched. The CDR3 is 13 amino acids. CDR1 and CDR2 (germline): SNHLY, FYNNEI. The CDR3 region has the DNA TGTGCCTACCGGGACAGGGCCGATCAGCCCCAGCATTTT. Encoded protein: CAYRDRADQPQHF.

The gene calls are TRBV20-1 and TRBJ1-6; D is perhaps TRBD1 (6 bases). Trimming stripped 3 bases from V and 9 bases from J, with 12 bases between. The CDR3 runs to 13 residues. Per the germline V gene, CDR1 is DFQATT and CDR2 is SNEGSKA (reference sequence). The CDR3 nucleotides read TGCAGTGCTAGTTCACAGGGAAGTTCACCCCTCCACTTT. Its protein is CSASSQGSSPLHF.

The chain uses TRBV6-5 and TRBJ1-2; unclear D gene. V gave up 0 bases and J gave up 2 bases, with 7 bases separating them. Germline CDR1 MNHEY, CDR2 SVGAGI. This CDR3 region has 14 residues. The CDR3 sequence is CASSYSQANYGYTF. The CDR3 coding sequence is TGTGCCAGCAGTTACTCGCAGGCAAACTATGGCTACACCTTC.

The chain recombines TRBV5-4 with TRBJ2-7; D call uncertain. The V gene lost 0 bases and the J gene lost 0 bases, with 4 bases spanning the gap. Germline assignment: CDR1 SGHNT and CDR2 YYREEE (reference sequence). This CDR3 has 13 residues. CDR3 protein: CASSLGSSYEQYF. In DNA form, the CDR3 reads TGTGCCAGCAGCTTGGGGAGCTCCTACGAGCAGTACTTC.

V gene TRBV7-2 combines with J gene TRBJ2-5; TRBD1 matches 7 bases. This CDR3 contains 14 residues. Germline loops: CDR1 SGHTA, CDR2 FQGNSA. V lost 2 bases to trimming and J lost 4 bases; unmatched junction nucleotides: 4. The CDR3: CASSLRGGRETQYF. The DNA for the CDR3 is TGTGCCAGCAGCTTAAGAGGGGGCCGAGAGACCCAGTACTTC.

The rearrangement joins TRBV2 to TRBJ1-2; D call uncertain. V lost 3 bases to trimming and J lost 1 base, with 6 bases between them. The CDR3 runs 13 residues. Germline loops: CDR1 SNHLY, CDR2 FYNNEI. DNA for the CDR3: TGTGCCAGCAGTGACGGGGTTAACTATGGCTACACCTTC. It codes for CASSDGVNYGYTF.

This chain joins TRBV11-3 and TRBJ1-2; D remains unclear. This CDR3 is built from 16 residues. Per germline, CDR1 SGHNT and CDR2 YENEEA. V lost 0 bases, J lost 4 bases, and 15 bases lay in between. The CDR3 reads CASSLERATPSYGYTF. CDR3 coding DNA: TGTGCCAGCAGCTTAGAGAGGGCCACCCCGAGCTATGGCTACACCTTC.

The CDR3 spells CASSDRDRGRLEETQYF. In DNA form, the CDR3 reads TGTGCCAGCAGCGACCGGGACAGGGGGCGGCTTGAAGAGACCCAGTACTTC. This chain uses TRBV9 with TRBJ2-5, with 12 bases matching TRBD1. This CDR3 comprises 17 residues. Germline V lookup: CDR1 SGDLS, CDR2 YYNGEE. With 3 bases clipped from V and 3 bases from J, the junction kept 9 bases outside the gene matches. The full variable domain, its missing parts supplied by reference TRBV9 and TRBJ2-5, is DSGVTQTPKHLITATGQRVTLRCSPRSGDLSVYWYQQSLDQGLQFLIQYYNGEERAKGNILERFSAQQFPDLHSELNLSSLELGDSALYFCASSDRDRGRLEETQYFGPGTRLLVL.

The rearrangement uses TRBV24-1 and TRBJ2-5; weak D call: TRBD1 (5 bases). This CDR3 is 14 amino acids long. V lost 5 bases and J lost 5, with 14 bases in between. Germline-derived CDR1 and CDR2 are KGHDR and SFDVKD. CDR3 sequence (DNA): TGTGCCACCAGTGTAGAAAGGGGCCGGGAGACCCAGTACTTC. Translated: CATSVERGRETQYF.

The chain combines TRBV4-1 with TRBJ1-1; D not certain. Germline CDR1 and CDR2: MGHRA and YSYEKL. V lost 0 bases and J lost 5, with 13 bases in between. The CDR3 sequence is 15 residues long. The CDR3 DNA sequence: TGCGCCAGCAGCCAAGAACGTGCGGGAGGGACTGAAGCTTTCTTT. Its protein is CASSQERAGGTEAFF.

The chain links TRBV3-1 (or the pseudogene TRBV3-2) to TRBJ1-6; 7 nucleotides match TRBD1. V lost 1 base, J lost 5 bases, and 5 bases stayed unmatched. The CDR3 is 16 residues long. Germline CDR1 and CDR2: LGHDT and YNNKEL (reference sequence). This CDR3 reads CASSQGGQNNNSPLHF. CDR3 coding DNA: TGTGCCAGCAGCCAAGGGGGACAGAATAATAATTCACCCCTCCACTTT.

V and J are TRBV6-2 or TRBV6-3 and TRBJ2-1; 13 bases are a match to TRBD2. J gave up 2 bases and V 6 bases, and 4 bases lay outside the gene matches. CDR3 length: 16 residues. CDR1 is MNHEY and CDR2 is SVGEGT in the germline V gene. As DNA, the CDR3 is TGTGCCAGCAGCCCTGGACTAGCGGGGGCCTACAATGAGCAGTTCTTC. Amino acid sequence: CASSPGLAGAYNEQFF.